These 31 T cell receptor beta chains were all obtained from the same sample, sequenced in a study of cytomegalovirus exposure and HLA in healthy donors. The PCR contained 60 Vbeta and 13 Jbeta primers. Produced via immunoSEQ multiplex PCR; TCRdb's table is partial and in-frame only. The sample shows some 150,000 clones, about four fifths of them seen only once. The sequencing input was PBMCs. The receptors were gathered from a man younger than 45 in good health and CMV-seronegative.

The genes are TRBV29-1 and TRBJ2-3; no reliable D call. In germline, CDR1 is SQVTM, CDR2 ANQGSEA. The CDR3 extends over 14 amino acids. V gave up 2 bases and J gave up 4 bases, with 13 bases separating them. CDR3 region: CSVEPLAQADTQYF. CDR3 coding DNA: TGCAGCGTTGAACCTTTGGCACAAGCAGATACGCAGTATTTT.

The chain links TRBV15 to TRBJ2-5; 9 positions match TRBD2. Losses at the gene ends were 4 bases for V and 2 bases for J; bases not matched to a gene: 5. This CDR3 is 15 amino acids long. Germline loops: CDR1 LNHNV, CDR2 YYDKDF (reference sequence). The CDR3 bases are TGTGCCACCAGCAACCCAAGCGGGGGGCAAGAGACCCAGTACTTC. Translation gives CATSNPSGGQETQYF.

The chain links TRBV28 to TRBJ1-4; TRBD1 aligns across 9 bases. The CDR3 length is 15 residues. Germline assignment: CDR1 MDHEN and CDR2 SYDVKM. J lost 5 bases, V lost 5 bases, and 6 bases had no gene match. CDR3 bases: TGTGCCAGCAGTGAAGCGGGGACAGGGAATGAAAAACTGTTTTTT. Translated, it gives CASSEAGTGNEKLFF.

The V gene is TRBV18, the J gene TRBJ1-1; D not certain. The CDR3 loop spans 13 amino acids. CDR1 and CDR2 from the germline V gene are KGHSH and LQKENI. Deletions cut 3 bases from V and 6 bases from J, with 11 bases between. Here the CDR3 DNA reads TGTGCCAGCTCACCCCACGAGTCCTCTGAAGCTTTCTTT. Amino acids: CASSPHESSEAFF.

The chain combines TRBV5-1 with TRBJ2-2, with 8 bases fitting TRBD1. This CDR3 is built from 15 residues. Germline V CDR1 and CDR2: SGHRS, YFSETQ. V was clipped by 5 bases and J by 7 bases; unmatched bases: 10. The chain's CDR3 is CASRAQGARGGELFF. The CDR3 coding sequence is TGCGCCAGCAGAGCCCAGGGGGCGAGGGGCGGGGAGCTGTTTTTT.

This clone has more than one count but fewer than ten. CDR3 sequence reads: CASSPPVSGRSYEQYF. The CDR3 DNA reads TGTGCCAGCTCACCACCGGTTAGCGGGAGATCCTACGAGCAGTACTTC. The chain recombines TRBV18 with TRBJ2-7; 9 positions agree with TRBD2. Losses at the gene ends were 0 bases for V and 1 base for J; bases not matched to a gene: 4. Germline-derived CDR1 and CDR2 are KGHSH and LQKENI. The CDR3 runs to 16 residues.

This clone came up a few times. The chain couples TRBV19 to TRBJ1-3, with D tentatively TRBD1 (6 bases). The CDR3 totals 14 residues. CDR1 is LNHDA and CDR2 is SQIVND in the germline V gene (reference sequence). The V gene lost 7 bases and the J gene lost 4 bases, with 14 bases spanning the gap. The CDR3 DNA sequence: TGTGCCAGTACTGGGGGGGCGCGCGGAAACACCATATATTTT. The encoded protein is CASTGGARGNTIYF.

J is TRBJ1-4 and V is TRBV28, with TRBD1 as a possible D gene (5 bases). This CDR3 is built from 15 residues. Germline CDR1 reads MDHEN; CDR2 reads SYDVKM. Between the trimmed V and J ends, which lost 3 bases and 4 bases, there was a span of 12 bases. The CDR3 region is CASSLGPVVNEKLFF. As DNA, the CDR3 is TGTGCCAGCAGTTTGGGGCCGGTCGTTAATGAAAAACTGTTTTTT.

The J gene is TRBJ1-2, the V gene TRBV27, with D perhaps matching TRBD1 (6 bases). Germline CDR1 and CDR2: MNHEY and SMNVEV (reference sequence). The CDR3 loop spans 13 amino acids. The germline V and J ends were trimmed by 8 bases and 8 bases, with 18 bases remaining between them. CDR3 sequence reads: CASRPGGAGGYTF. The CDR3 DNA reads as TGTGCCAGCCGACCGGGGGGCGCGGGCGGCTACACCTTC.

The chain couples TRBV7-9 to TRBJ1-5, with D perhaps TRBD1 (6 bases). Germline CDR1 SEHNR, CDR2 FQNEAQ (reference sequence). This CDR3 is built from 14 residues. With 2 bases removed from V and 2 bases from J, the gap between germline ends came to 7 bases. This CDR3 reads CASSLPGGNQPQHF. The CDR3 DNA is TGTGCCAGCAGCTTACCAGGGGGCAATCAGCCCCAGCATTTT.

The chain recombines TRBV19 with TRBJ1-5, with D possibly matching TRBD1 (5 bases). V dropped 3 bases and J dropped 11 bases, with 20 bases sitting between them. The length of the CDR3 is 15 residues. The germline V gene has CDR1 LNHDA and CDR2 SQIVND (reference sequence). The CDR3 DNA reads TGTGCCAGTAGTATTTCAGGGTCCGCTCAAGGAGCCCAGCATTTT. Residues: CASSISGSAQGAQHF. The complete variable domain, with remaining parts taken from reference TRBV19 and TRBJ1-5, reads DGGITQSPKYLFRKEGQNVTLSCEQNLNHDAMYWYRQDPGQGLRLIYYSQIVNDFQKGDIAEGYSVSREKKESFPLTVTSAQKNPTAFYLCASSISGSAQGAQHFGDGTRLSIL.

This clone was detected only once. V and J are TRBV5-1 and TRBJ2-3, with D maybe TRBD1 (5 bases). The V and J ends lost 3 bases and 3 bases respectively, with 8 bases between them. Germline V gene sequence: CDR1 SGHRS, CDR2 YFSETQ. This CDR3 has 13 amino acids. The CDR3 here is CASSSDSTDTQYF. DNA of the CDR3: TGCGCCAGCAGCTCCGACAGTACAGATACGCAGTATTTT. Based on the CDR3 plus reference TRBV5-1 and TRBJ2-3, the full variable domain is KAGVTQTPRYLIKTRGQQVTLSCSPISGHRSVSWYQQTPGQGLQFLFEYFSETQRNKGNFPGRFSGRQFSNSRSEMNVSTLELGDSALYLCASSSDSTDTQYFGPGTRLTVL.

The rearrangement uses TRBV10-3 and TRBJ2-1; the D gene is possibly TRBD1 (5 bases). V lost 5 bases and J 1 base, leaving 12 bases between the germline ends. This CDR3 is 15 amino acids long. Per germline, CDR1 ENHRY and CDR2 SYGVKD. CDR3 in DNA: TGTGCCATCAGTACACAGGAGTATTCCTACAATGAGCAGTTCTTC. Protein sequence: CAISTQEYSYNEQFF.

The chain links TRBV28 to TRBJ1-2; 7 bases align to TRBD1. Unmatched junction bases numbered 6, after V lost 5 bases and J lost 0 bases. The CDR3 has 15 residues. The germline CDR1 and CDR2 sequences are MDHEN and SYDVKM. The CDR3 loop reads CASSDAGTANYGYTF. In DNA form, the CDR3 reads TGTGCCAGCAGTGACGCCGGGACAGCTAACTATGGCTACACCTTC.

The chain employs TRBV29-1 and TRBJ1-2, with a possible D match to TRBD1 (5 bases). The germline gives CDR1 SQVTM, CDR2 ANQGSEA. The CDR3 totals 11 residues. V gave up 5 bases and J gave up 4 bases, with 8 bases separating them. The chain's CDR3 is CSVRGGYGYTF. CDR3 sequence (DNA): TGCAGCGTTCGGGGGGGCTATGGCTACACCTTC.

The chain carries TRBV15 and TRBJ2-7; the match to TRBD2 covers 13 bases. This CDR3 has 17 residues. Germline V gene lookup returns CDR1 LNHNV and CDR2 YYDKDF (reference sequence). The J segment lost 4 bases and the V segment lost 3 bases, leaving 9 bases of the junction unmatched. CDR3: CATSRGTSGVNGYEQYF. The CDR3 nucleotides are TGTGCCACCAGCAGGGGGACTAGCGGGGTTAATGGGTACGAGCAGTACTTC.

This chain uses TRBV6-5 with TRBJ2-6; a weak D match, TRBD1 (5 bases). Germline-derived CDR1 and CDR2 are MNHEY and SVGAGI. Trimming stripped 6 bases from V and 1 base from J, with 10 bases between. There are 15 residues in the CDR3. CDR3 region: CASRLAGSGANVLTF. CDR3 DNA: TGTGCCAGCAGGCTTGCAGGGTCTGGGGCCAACGTCCTGACTTTC.

The count of this clone is one. The chain is built from TRBV29-1 and TRBJ2-3; D call uncertain. Germline CDR1 SQVTM, CDR2 ANQGSEA. The CDR3 totals 12 residues. Trimming left V 3 bases short and J 8 bases short, with 12 bases between. The CDR3 loop reads CSVDFGPGTQYF. The CDR3 DNA sequence: TGCAGCGTTGATTTCGGCCCGGGTACGCAGTATTTT.

The V and J genes are TRBV7-2 and TRBJ2-7; D is ambiguous. Trimming removed 4 bases at V and 5 bases at J, with 12 bases between. The germline gives CDR1 SGHTA, CDR2 FQGNSA. The CDR3 is made up of 13 amino acids. The DNA of the CDR3 is TGTGCCAGCAGCTCATCGAGCCCTAACGAGCAGTACTTC. Encoded protein: CASSSSSPNEQYF.

The chain has TRBV29-1 and TRBJ1-1, with a weak D call TRBD1 (6 bases). The germline V gene encodes CDR1 SQVTM and CDR2 ANQGSEA. V was trimmed by 5 bases and J by 0 bases, leaving 13 bases between them. The CDR3 extends over 14 amino acids. The DNA for the CDR3 is TGCAGCGTTAAAAGGACAGCCTTGAACACTGAAGCTTTCTTT. It yields the protein CSVKRTALNTEAFF.

As concerns this clone: One end of the junction varies from germline; a read error may be responsible. The J gene is TRBJ1-1, the V gene TRBV7-7; maybe TRBD1 (5 bases). The length of the CDR3 is 13 residues. CDR1 and CDR2 (germline): SSHAT, FNYEAQ (reference sequence). The CDR3 coding sequence is TGTGCTAGCAGCTTAGGGGAGGGCACTGAAGCTTTCTTT. This translates into CASSLGEGTEAFF. The variable domain in full, with the rest retrieved from reference TRBV7-7 and TRBJ1-1, is GAGVSQSPRYKVTKRGQDVTLRCDPISSHATLYWYQQALGQGPEFLTYFNYEAQPDKSGLPSDRFSAERPEGSISTLTIQRTEQRDSAMYRCASSLGEGTEAFFGQGTRLTVV.

The chain's CDR3 is CASSVGRQHSEAFF. The CDR3 nucleotides read TGTGCCAGCAGCGTCGGACGACAGCACAGTGAAGCTTTCTTT. The V gene is TRBV9, the J gene TRBJ1-1, with D tentatively TRBD1 (5 bases). CDR3 length: 14 residues. V shed 2 bases and J shed 7 bases, with 15 bases lying between them. CDR1 is SGDLS and CDR2 is YYNGEE in the germline V gene.

V and J are TRBV5-1 and TRBJ1-1, with D perhaps matching TRBD1 (6 bases). Deletions cut 4 bases from V and 2 bases from J, with 12 bases between. The CDR3 covers 14 residues. CDR1 SGHRS and CDR2 YFSETQ come from the germline V gene. The CDR3 loop is CASSLRQANTEAFF. In DNA form, the CDR3 reads TGCGCCAGCAGCCTACGACAGGCCAACACTGAAGCTTTCTTT.

The chain combines TRBV5-8 with TRBJ2-4; D gene unclear. The germline V and J ends were trimmed by 0 bases and 4 bases, with 5 bases remaining between them. Per germline, CDR1 SGHTS and CDR2 YDEGEE. The CDR3 has 13 residues. CDR3 loop: CASSLEYKNIQYF. In nucleotides, the CDR3 is TGTGCCAGCAGCTTGGAATATAAAAACATTCAGTACTTC.

This clone was counted a single time. The CDR3 here is CATSSLGGLGNTEAFF. CDR3 sequence (DNA): TGTGCCACCAGCAGCCTCGGGGGACTGGGGAACACTGAAGCTTTCTTT. This chain connects TRBV15 to TRBJ1-1, with a weak D call TRBD1 (5 bases). This CDR3 has 16 amino acids. Per the germline V gene, CDR1 is LNHNV and CDR2 is YYDKDF (reference sequence). Trimming pared 3 bases from V and 1 base from J, leaving 15 bases between.

The chain employs TRBV7-9 and TRBJ2-4; D gene uncertain. CDR1 SEHNR and CDR2 FQNEAQ come from the germline V gene (reference sequence). Trimming stripped 5 bases from V and 0 bases from J, with 17 bases between. This CDR3 contains 17 residues. CDR3 protein: CASSTGDGTLAKNIQYF. The CDR3, as DNA: TGTGCCAGCAGCACCGGAGACGGAACTCTAGCCAAAAACATTCAGTACTTC. Full variable domain (missing parts from reference TRBV7-9 and TRBJ2-4): DTGVSQNPRHKITKRGQNVTFRCDPISEHNRLYWYRQTLGQGPEFLTYFQNEAQLEKSRLLSDRFSAERPKGSFSTLEIQRTEQGDSAMYLCASSTGDGTLAKNIQYFGAGTRLSVL.

The genes are TRBV5-8 and TRBJ2-7; the D gene is possibly TRBD2 (6 bases). The CDR3 loop spans 16 amino acids. Germline V CDR1 and CDR2: SGHTS, YDEGEE. Trimming took 0 bases from V and 3 from J, leaving 16 bases between them. The chain's CDR3 is CASSLDYGTGDYEQYF. Here the CDR3 DNA reads TGTGCCAGCAGCTTGGACTATGGGACGGGGGACTACGAGCAGTACTTC.

This clone was recorded only once. The CDR3 protein is CASSLRDRGVHEQYF. The CDR3 region has the DNA TGTGCCAGCAGCCTACGGGACAGGGGAGTCCACGAGCAGTACTTC. The V gene is TRBV4-2, the J gene TRBJ2-7, with 10 nucleotides matching TRBD1. The germline gives CDR1 LGHNA, CDR2 YNFKEQ. Unmatched junction bases numbered 8, after V lost 4 bases and J lost 5 bases. The CDR3 extends over 15 amino acids.

In this sample, this clone turned up a few times. This chain connects TRBV5-4 to TRBJ2-1; a weak D match, TRBD1 (6 bases). Germline V gene lookup returns CDR1 SGHNT and CDR2 YYREEE (reference sequence). V was trimmed by 4 bases and J by 6 bases, leaving 8 bases between them. The CDR3 is 12 residues long. The CDR3 bases are TGTGCCAGCAGCCAACAGGGCAATGAGCAGTTCTTC. It encodes CASSQQGNEQFF.

The V call is TRBV6-1, the J call TRBJ2-7; 15 bases line up with TRBD2. CDR1 MNHNS and CDR2 SASEGT come from the germline V gene. J lost 1 base, V lost 7 bases, and 2 bases had no gene match. The CDR3 has 15 amino acids. The CDR3 region has the DNA TGTGCCAGCATGGGACTAGCGGGGGGATCCTACGAGCAGTACTTC. Encoded protein: CASMGLAGGSYEQYF.

This clone is a singleton in its sample. The chain employs TRBV2 and TRBJ2-3, with TRBD1 matching over 8 bases. The length of the CDR3 is 16 residues. The germline V gene encodes CDR1 SNHLY and CDR2 FYNNEI. J gave up 5 bases and V 4 bases, and 11 bases lay outside the gene matches. CDR3 protein: CASSAGTGLRGDTQYF. CDR3 bases: TGTGCCAGCAGTGCCGGGACAGGACTCCGAGGAGATACGCAGTATTTT. Full variable domain (remainder filled in from reference TRBV2 and TRBJ2-3): EPEVTQTPSHQVTQMGQEVILRCVPISNHLYFYWYRQILGQKVEFLVSFYNNEISEKSEIFDDQFSVERPDGSNFTLKIRSTKLEDSAMYFCASSAGTGLRGDTQYFGPGTRLTVL.